This T cell receptor beta chain is from a study of shared clonotypes between healthy human individuals. Looking at the study overall: A couple of female and a few male donors aged 18 to 49 were enrolled.

The authors split each subset's genomic DNA evenly across several immunoSEQ plates. Ten immunoSEQ deep assay plates served to sequence unsorted PBMC DNA. Here immunoSEQ multiplex PCR was the method, and the copy in TCRdb shows in-frame clones only, minus some. Here the sample spans 400,000 to 600,000 clones, 75% to 80% being singletons. CDR3 size: 16 residues. Germline V gives CDR1 SGHRS, CDR2 YFSETQ. Trimming took 4 bases from V and 4 from J; bases not matched to a gene: 6. On this clone: This CDR3 is also generated by other DNA sequences in the sample.

The chain joins TRBV5-1 to TRBJ2-3; TRBD2 matches at 13 bases. This clonotype originated in a woman aged 40 to 50 in good health. Some clones in this sample may be carry-over from other donors' samples. Sequenced material: PBMCs. The CDR3 coding sequence is TGCGCCAGCAGCCCTCGGACTAGCGGGAGTTCAGATACGCAGTATTTT. It codes for CASSPRTSGSSDTQYF.